A selection of T cell receptor beta chains follows, all from one sample in a study of T cells after yellow fever vaccination. TCRdb reanalysed the 5' RACE reads using MiXCR and keeps one entry per CDR3 protein. Here the sample spans 250,000 to 300,000 distinct CDR3 sequences, about 5.2% being singletons. Source: CD4+ T cells sorted from PBMCs, taken on the day of the yellow fever booster vaccination. The receptors originated from a young man who received the YFV17D yellow fever vaccine. Both conserved end residues are part of each CDR3. A D gene is named only where the DNA matches it firmly. Clone size is stated in some rows and not others, as once, few, many or a class when expanded.

clone size: many; D gene: -; V gene: TRBV6-5; J gene: TRBJ1-2; CDR3 DNA: TGTGCCAGCAGTTACTCGGGGGGATCTAACTATGGCTACACCTTC; CDR3 protein: CASSYSGGSNYGYTF
clone size: few; D gene: -; V gene: TRBV29-1; J gene: TRBJ1-3; CDR3 DNA: TGCAGCGTGTCCGGACGGTACTCTGGAAACACCATATATTTT; CDR3 protein: CSVSGRYSGNTIYF
clone size: many; D gene: -; V gene: TRBV12-3/TRBV12-4; J gene: TRBJ2-5; CDR3 DNA: TGTGCCAGCACGGGGAGCGAGACCCAGTACTTC; CDR3 protein: CASTGSETQYF
clone size: few; D gene: TRBD1; V gene: TRBV10-3; J gene: TRBJ1-2; CDR3 DNA: TGTGCCATCGGGGGGACAGGGGGCTATGGCTACACCTTC; CDR3 protein: CAIGGTGGYGYTF
clone size: many; D gene: -; V gene: TRBV7-2; J gene: TRBJ1-5; CDR3 DNA: TGTGCCAGCAGCTTAGAGGGTAACGATCAGCCCCAGCATTTT; CDR3 protein: CASSLEGNDQPQHF
clone size: -; D gene: -; V gene: TRBV18; J gene: TRBJ1-1; CDR3 DNA: TGTGCCAGCTCACCACGGGGACACCTGGACACTGAAGCTTTCTTT; CDR3 protein: CASSPRGHLDTEAFF
clone size: few; D gene: -; V gene: TRBV5-4; J gene: TRBJ1-1; CDR3 DNA: TGTGCCAGCAGCGGCGATTACACTGAAGCTTTCTTT; CDR3 protein: CASSGDYTEAFF
clone size: -; D gene: -; V gene: TRBV7-2; J gene: TRBJ1-2; CDR3 DNA: TGTGCCAGCAGCTTAGCAGCGCAAGGCTACACCTTC; CDR3 protein: CASSLAAQGYTF
clone size: -; D gene: TRBD1; V gene: TRBV7-8; J gene: TRBJ2-4; CDR3 DNA: TGTGCCAGCCTCCCCGGCAGGGGGCGAACCAAAAACATTCAGTACTTC; CDR3 protein: CASLPGRGRTKNIQYF
clone size: -; D gene: -; V gene: TRBV9; J gene: TRBJ2-3; CDR3 DNA: TGTGCCAGCAGCGTAGACGTCATTACCACAGATACGCAGTATTTT; CDR3 protein: CASSVDVITTDTQYF
clone size: many; D gene: -; V gene: TRBV20-1; J gene: TRBJ2-1; CDR3 DNA: TGCAGTGCTAGAGTAGTTAGGTCCTACAATGAGCAGTTCTTC; CDR3 protein: CSARVVRSYNEQFF